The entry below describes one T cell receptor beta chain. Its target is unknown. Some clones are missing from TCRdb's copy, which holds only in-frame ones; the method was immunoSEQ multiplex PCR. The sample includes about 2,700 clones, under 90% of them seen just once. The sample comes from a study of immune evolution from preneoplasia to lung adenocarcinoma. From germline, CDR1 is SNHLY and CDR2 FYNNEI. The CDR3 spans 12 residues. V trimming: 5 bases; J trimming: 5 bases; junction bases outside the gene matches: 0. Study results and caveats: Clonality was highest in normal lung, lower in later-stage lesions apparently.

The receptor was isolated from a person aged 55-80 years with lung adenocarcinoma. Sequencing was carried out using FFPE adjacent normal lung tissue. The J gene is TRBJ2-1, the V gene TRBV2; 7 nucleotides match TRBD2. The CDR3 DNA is TGTGCCAGCAGTCTAGCGGACAATGAGCAGTTCTTC. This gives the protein CASSLADNEQFF.